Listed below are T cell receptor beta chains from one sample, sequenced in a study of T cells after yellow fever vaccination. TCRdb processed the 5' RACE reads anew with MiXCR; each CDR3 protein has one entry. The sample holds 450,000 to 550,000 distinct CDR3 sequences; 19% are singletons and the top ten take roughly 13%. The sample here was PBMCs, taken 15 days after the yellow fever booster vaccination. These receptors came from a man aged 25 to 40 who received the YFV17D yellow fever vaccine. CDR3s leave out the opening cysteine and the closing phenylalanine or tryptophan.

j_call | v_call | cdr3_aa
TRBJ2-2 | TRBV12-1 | ASSFQRPRDRPRASTGELF
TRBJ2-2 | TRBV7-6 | ASSLTRDIGKTGELF
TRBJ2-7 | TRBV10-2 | ASSDPTRGVSEQY
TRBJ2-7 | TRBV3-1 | ASSPLGGYEQY
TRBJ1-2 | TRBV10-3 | AISGQVGGYT
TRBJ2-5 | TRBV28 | ASRPALGQQETQY
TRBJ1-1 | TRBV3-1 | ASSQAYSLNTEAF
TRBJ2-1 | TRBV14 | ASSQASGSEQF
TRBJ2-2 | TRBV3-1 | ASSPNSGRLWNTGELF
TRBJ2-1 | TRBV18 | ASSPPSLAGNEQF
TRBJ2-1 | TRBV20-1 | SAKQGVRNNEQF
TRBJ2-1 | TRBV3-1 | ASSQGVSGRVYNEQF
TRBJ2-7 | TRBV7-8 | ASSLLAEGMYEQY
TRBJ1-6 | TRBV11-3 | ASSLIIFGSLH
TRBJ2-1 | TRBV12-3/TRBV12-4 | ASRLTIGRYNVQF
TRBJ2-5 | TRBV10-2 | ASSAAGAGGMSTQY
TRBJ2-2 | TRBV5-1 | ASSTATGNTGELF
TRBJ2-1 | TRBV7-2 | ASSRGGKGSYNEQF
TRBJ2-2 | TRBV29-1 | SVGGLAGGYGELF
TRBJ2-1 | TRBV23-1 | ASSPPAGSSYNEQF
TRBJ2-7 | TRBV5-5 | ASSLRLAGVGEQY
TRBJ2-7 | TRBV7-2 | ASSQIRVGEQY
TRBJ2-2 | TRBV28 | ASSNRDNPGELF
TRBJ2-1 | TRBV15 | ATSPPSGRSGWDEQF
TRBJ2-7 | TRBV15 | ATSGRTYVEQY
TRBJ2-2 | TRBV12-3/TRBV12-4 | ASTSRGRLSGELF
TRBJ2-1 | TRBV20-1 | SARDSSSGRFNEQF
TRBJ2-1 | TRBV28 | ASTTDSSYNEQF
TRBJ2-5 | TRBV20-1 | SATLAEQETQY
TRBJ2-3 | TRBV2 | ASSEVDKGTSVTLTDTQY
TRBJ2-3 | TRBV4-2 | ASSPDSSRDTQY
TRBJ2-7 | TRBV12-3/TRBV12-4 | ASSRGLAGGQVQY
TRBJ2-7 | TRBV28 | ASSPTGNTYEQY
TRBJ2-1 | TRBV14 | ASSQDFGVRNEQF
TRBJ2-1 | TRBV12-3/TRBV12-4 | ASRDGGSYNEQF
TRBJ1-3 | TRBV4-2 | ASSQGSASSGNTIY
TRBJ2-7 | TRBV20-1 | SSILGLAGIEQY
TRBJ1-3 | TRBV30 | AWSFGNTIY
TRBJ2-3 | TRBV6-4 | ASSPVVGTDTQY
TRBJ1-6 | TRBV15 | ATKTGGQPLH
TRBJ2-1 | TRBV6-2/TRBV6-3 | ASRGYPSYNEQF
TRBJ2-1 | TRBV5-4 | ASSPPGTNNEQF
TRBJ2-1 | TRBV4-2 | ASSPHQEGRWFGF
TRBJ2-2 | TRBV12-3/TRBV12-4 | ASSFYLAGHTGELF
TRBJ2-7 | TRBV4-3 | ASSQLSGGDHEQY